A single sample is the source of the 22 T cell receptor beta chains below, sequenced in a study of OX40 agonist ivuxolimab in advanced cancers. TCRdb's copy holds only in-frame clones and misses some; the assay was immunoSEQ multiplex PCR. The sample lists about 77,000 clones, 85% to 90% occurring once. The specimen was CD4+ or CD8+ T cells sorted from blood, collected in a trial of the OX40 agonist ivuxolimab. Source of these receptors: an adult with an advanced solid tumor such as melanoma, head and neck, liver or kidney cancer.

The chain has TRBV2 and TRBJ1-5; no firm D call. There are 15 residues in the CDR3. The germline gives CDR1 SNHLY, CDR2 FYNNEI. V was cut by 4 bases and J by 4 bases, with 14 bases left in between. This chain's CDR3 is CASSGQDLKNQPQHF. The CDR3 nucleotides read TGTGCCAGCAGTGGGCAGGACCTTAAAAATCAGCCCCAGCATTTT.

CDR3 DNA sequence: TGTGCCAGCAGCTTAGTAAACGAAGGGACCCAGTACTTC. It is translated as CASSLVNEGTQYF. The V gene is TRBV11-2, the J gene TRBJ2-5; D gene unclear. V lost 1 base, J lost 7 bases, and 10 bases lay in between. The CDR3 covers 13 residues. Germline V gene lookup returns CDR1 SGHAT and CDR2 FQNNGV. Full variable domain (rest looked up from reference TRBV11-2 and TRBJ2-5): EAGVAQSPRYKIIEKRQSVAFWCNPISGHATLYWYQQILGQGPKLLIQFQNNGVVDDSQLPKDRFSAERLKGVDSTLKIQPAKLEDSAVYLCASSLVNEGTQYFGPGTRLLVL.

The chain recombines TRBV19 with TRBJ2-2; D is perhaps TRBD2 (6 bases). Trimming pared 4 bases from V and 4 bases from J, leaving 10 bases between. Germline-derived CDR1 and CDR2 are LNHDA and SQIVND (reference sequence). This CDR3 spans 14 amino acids. The CDR3 reads CASSTGVGTGELFF. CDR3 nucleotides: TGTGCCAGTAGTACGGGGGTAGGCACCGGGGAGCTGTTTTTT.

The chain employs TRBV7-6 and TRBJ2-2, with D unresolved. Looked up from germline, CDR1 is SGHVS and CDR2 is FNYEAQ. CDR3 length equals 16 residues. V was pared by 2 bases and J by 1 base, with 11 bases between. CDR3 DNA: TGTGCCAGCAGCTTATTGGGTAGTGGGAACACCGGGGAGCTGTTTTTT. Its protein product is CASSLLGSGNTGELFF.

The chain employs TRBV6-5 and TRBJ1-4; 7 bases match TRBD1. The J segment lost 7 bases and the V segment lost 5 bases, leaving 4 bases of the junction unmatched. Germline loops: CDR1 MNHEY, CDR2 SVGAGI. CDR3 size: 13 residues. Written as DNA, the CDR3 is TGTGCCAGCAGTAGACAGGGCGGTGAAAAACTGTTTTTT. This codes for CASSRQGGEKLFF.

V and J are TRBV11-3 and TRBJ2-3; D is possibly TRBD1 or TRBD2 (5 bases each). Between the trimmed V and J ends, which lost 2 bases and 2 bases, there was a span of 20 bases. The CDR3 length is 18 residues. Germline assignment: CDR1 SGHNT and CDR2 YENEEA. CDR3 region: CASSLPGAPSPLTDTQYF. The CDR3 region has the DNA TGTGCCAGCAGCTTACCCGGGGCACCCAGCCCCCTCACAGATACGCAGTATTTT. The full variable domain, completed using reference TRBV11-3 and TRBJ2-3, is EAGVVQSPRYKIIEKKQPVAFWCNPISGHNTLYWYLQNLGQGPELLIRYENEEAVDDSQLPKDRFSAERLKGVDSTLKIQPAELGDSAVYLCASSLPGAPSPLTDTQYFGPGTRLTVL.

The table lists this clone with a count of one. The CDR3: CASSLGGVLDTQYF. The DNA of the CDR3 is TGTGCCAGCAGTTTGGGGGGGGTCTTAGATACGCAGTATTTT. V is TRBV28 and J is TRBJ2-3, with TRBD2 matching over 7 bases. The CDR3 is 14 amino acids. Trimming at V came to 3 bases and at J to 5 bases, leaving 5 bases not matched to a gene. Germline lookup yields CDR1 MDHEN and CDR2 SYDVKM. Filled out from reference TRBV28 and TRBJ2-3, the complete variable domain reads DVKVTQSSRYLVKRTGEKVFLECVQDMDHENMFWYRQDPGLGLRLIYFSYDVKMKEKGDIPEGYSVSREKKERFSLILESASTNQTSMYLCASSLGGVLDTQYFGPGTRLTVL.

The chain combines TRBV19 with TRBJ1-5; D unresolved. The CDR3 totals 16 residues. Germline loops: CDR1 LNHDA, CDR2 SQIVND (reference sequence). Deletions cut 5 bases from V and 3 bases from J, with 17 bases between. The CDR3 coding sequence is TGTGCCAGTAGTGTTTTGAGGGCGGCCCTCAATCAGCCCCAGCATTTT. This codes for CASSVLRAALNQPQHF.

J is TRBJ2-1 and V is TRBV10-3; D remains ambiguous. V was clipped by 11 bases and J by 7 bases, with 21 bases between them. There are 14 residues in the CDR3. The germline CDR1 and CDR2 sequences are ENHRY and SYGVKD. In DNA, the CDR3 is TGTGCCTCCTCCCGAGGCGGAGAAGGGAATGAGCAGTTCTTC. The encoded protein is CASSRGGEGNEQFF.

CDR3 in DNA: TGTGCCAGCAGTTCATTAGCGGGGGGCTACGAGCAGTACTTC. Its protein product is CASSSLAGGYEQYF. The chain carries TRBV27 and TRBJ2-7; 10 bases line up with TRBD2. The V gene end was trimmed by 4 bases and the J gene end by 3 bases; junction bases not matched to a gene: 3. The CDR3 loop spans 14 amino acids. Germline CDR1 is MNHEY and CDR2 is SMNVEV (reference sequence).

The V and J genes are TRBV6-1 and TRBJ1-3; D perhaps matches TRBD1 (5 bases). The V end was cut by 6 bases, the J end by 0 bases, with 12 bases between. The germline V gene has CDR1 MNHNS and CDR2 SASEGT. The CDR3 has 15 residues. CDR3 in amino acids: CASSRDSFSGNTIYF. CDR3 nucleotide sequence: TGTGCCAGCAGCCGCGACAGTTTCTCTGGAAACACCATATATTTT.

This chain joins TRBV7-3 and TRBJ1-2; D uncertain. CDR3 length equals 14 residues. Germline assignment: CDR1 SGHTA and CDR2 FQGTGA. The ends were cut back, 5 bases at V and 4 bases at J, with 14 bases in the middle. The CDR3 coding sequence is TGTGCCAGCAGCCCCACCCCAGGAAGCTATGGCTACACCTTC. Protein: CASSPTPGSYGYTF.

This clone was seen a single time. This chain joins TRBV6-5 and TRBJ2-7, with 7 nucleotides matching TRBD1. Germline CDR1 is MNHEY and CDR2 is SVGAGI. This CDR3 contains 14 residues. With 2 bases clipped from V and 7 bases from J, the junction kept 8 bases outside the gene matches. CDR3 protein: CASSYGGQPWEQYF. CDR3 coding DNA: TGTGCCAGCAGTTACGGGGGACAGCCGTGGGAGCAGTACTTC.

The chain joins TRBV4-1 to TRBJ2-1; TRBD2 matches 9 bases. CDR1 is MGHRA and CDR2 is YSYEKL in the germline V gene. Unmatched junction bases numbered 7, after V lost 1 base and J lost 6 bases. The CDR3 sequence is 16 residues long. The CDR3 loop is CASSQARGGAGNEQFF. The DNA of the CDR3 is TGCGCCAGCAGCCAAGCCCGCGGGGGGGCAGGCAATGAGCAGTTCTTC.

The chain carries TRBV27 and TRBJ2-2, with TRBD2 matching over 8 bases. The CDR3 is 15 residues long. Trimming cost V 2 bases and J 6 bases; bases outside gene matches: 5. In germline, CDR1 is MNHEY, CDR2 SMNVEV (reference sequence). The CDR3 DNA sequence: TGTGCCAGCAGTTTAAACGGGGGGGCCCCCGGGGAGCTGTTTTTT. Amino acids: CASSLNGGAPGELFF.

J is TRBJ2-1 and V is TRBV11-2; TRBD1 might be the D (5 bases). Trimming took 2 bases from V and 4 from J, leaving 21 bases between them. Germline CDR1 is SGHAT and CDR2 is FQNNGV. The CDR3 spans 18 residues. The CDR3 here is CASSLRLLIRGLYNEQFF. The CDR3 DNA reads as TGTGCCAGCAGCTTACGCCTTCTTATTAGGGGCCTTTACAATGAGCAGTTCTTC.

The chain is built from TRBV4-1 and TRBJ2-7; 7 bases align to TRBD2. The germline V gene has CDR1 MGHRA and CDR2 YSYEKL. The CDR3 sequence is 14 residues long. After removal of 0 bases from V and 3 bases from J, the junction contained 2 bases not matched to a gene. Here the CDR3 reads CASSQDGGDYEQYF. CDR3 nucleotide sequence: TGCGCCAGCAGCCAAGATGGGGGGGACTACGAGCAGTACTTC.

V is TRBV11-2 and J is TRBJ2-1; perhaps D is TRBD1 or TRBD2 (5 bases each). This CDR3 has 15 amino acids. The germline gives CDR1 SGHAT, CDR2 FQNNGV. V lost 3 bases, J lost 9 bases, and 18 bases lay in between. CDR3 DNA: TGTGCCAGCAGCTTCTGGGGGACCCAAGAGGGTGAGCAGTTCTTC. This codes for CASSFWGTQEGEQFF.

The chain couples TRBV27 to TRBJ2-2, with a tentative D call TRBD1 (5 bases). CDR1 and CDR2 from the germline V gene are MNHEY and SMNVEV (reference sequence). V was shortened by 3 bases and J by 2 bases, with 10 bases between the two germline ends. The CDR3 length is 15 residues. The CDR3 reads CASSLGRLNTGELFF. CDR3 bases: TGTGCCAGCAGTTTGGGGCGGTTAAACACCGGGGAGCTGTTTTTT.

The rearrangement links TRBV19 to TRBJ2-2, with D perhaps matching TRBD1 (6 bases). Trimming removed 4 bases at V and 6 bases at J, with 6 bases between. Germline loops: CDR1 LNHDA, CDR2 SQIVND (reference sequence). This CDR3 region has 12 residues. CDR3 sequence (DNA): TGTGCCAGTAGTACAGGGGCCGGGGAGCTGTTTTTT. Its protein product is CASSTGAGELFF.

This clone occurred once. J is TRBJ1-3 and V is TRBV30; the D is unclear. V was trimmed by 4 bases and J by 4 bases, leaving 11 bases between them. Germline V gives CDR1 GTSNPN, CDR2 SVGIG (reference sequence). CDR3 length: 13 amino acids. CDR3 coding DNA: TGTGCCTGGACCCTGTCCGGAGGAAACACCATATATTTT. Translation: CAWTLSGGNTIYF.

The chain couples TRBV19 to TRBJ2-6; D is unresolved. CDR1 and CDR2 (germline): LNHDA, SQIVND (reference sequence). Trimming cost V 4 bases and J 1 base, with 8 bases left between them. This CDR3 spans 15 amino acids. The CDR3 DNA sequence: TGTGCCAGTAGTACTACAGTGTCTGGGGCCAACGTCCTGACTTTC. Amino acid sequence: CASSTTVSGANVLTF.